The 26 T cell receptor beta chains below were found in one sample sequenced in a study of T-cell memory formation after mild COVID-19. TCRdb redid the calling of the 5' RACE reads with MiXCR, one entry per CDR3 protein. Of some 260,000 distinct CDR3 sequences listed, roughly 17% were seen once; the top ten hold roughly 3.6%. Material: PBMCs or a T cell subset sorted from them (not recorded which). The receptor set was obtained from a man between 18 and 29 years old who had mild COVID-19 (a few samples of this study predate the infection). Cell type and time point are not known.

This clonotype has just a few counts. CDR3 amino acids: CASSSGTGAGANVLTF. For the CDR3, the DNA is TGTGCCAGCAGCTCAGGGACAGGAGCTGGGGCCAACGTCCTGACTTTC. This chain connects TRBV7-2 to TRBJ2-6; TRBD1 aligns across 8 bases. V dropped 4 bases and J dropped 2; count of bases not matched to a gene: 4. The CDR3 contains 16 residues. Germline V gene lookup returns CDR1 SGHTA and CDR2 FQGNSA.

This chain uses TRBV7-2 with TRBJ1-2, with D possibly being TRBD1 (5 bases). V lost 2 bases and J lost 5, with 15 bases in between. Looked up from germline, CDR1 is SGHTA and CDR2 is FQGNSA. CDR3 length equals 15 residues. The CDR3 spells CASSLTGDGGYGYTF. The CDR3 DNA sequence: TGTGCCAGCAGCTTAACCGGGGACGGGGGGTATGGCTACACCTTC.

In this sample, this clonotype turned up a few times. This sequence joins TRBV6-1 and TRBJ1-5; D is undetermined. Germline CDR1 MNHNS, CDR2 SASEGT. The V end was cut by 2 bases, the J end by 7 bases, with 12 bases between. This CDR3 region has 14 residues. CDR3 residues: CASSEKPISQPQHF. The CDR3 coding sequence is TGTGCCAGCAGTGAAAAACCGATCTCACAGCCCCAGCATTTT.

The V call is TRBV2, the J call TRBJ2-5; D gene ambiguous. The CDR3 runs to 12 residues. Germline V gives CDR1 SNHLY, CDR2 FYNNEI. Trimming removed 0 bases from V and 5 bases from J, with 4 bases in between. The CDR3 is CASSEARETQYF. CDR3 DNA: TGTGCCAGCAGTGAAGCGCGTGAGACCCAGTACTTC.

In this sample, this clonotype turned up a few times. The chain joins TRBV5-5 to TRBJ2-7, with D uncertain. Trimming took 1 base from V and 1 from J, leaving 6 bases between them. The CDR3 contains 13 residues. Per germline, CDR1 SGHKS and CDR2 YYEKEE (reference sequence). CDR3 loop: CASSLRRSYEQYF. The DNA for the CDR3 is TGTGCCAGCAGCTTGAGAAGGTCCTACGAGCAGTACTTC.

J is TRBJ2-3 and V is TRBV7-9; D uncertain. Germline values: CDR1 SEHNR, CDR2 FQNEAQ (reference sequence). The CDR3 runs 17 residues. V was cut by 5 bases and J by 4 bases, with 22 bases left in between. CDR3 sequence: CASSPSARTHLADTQYF. CDR3 DNA: TGTGCCAGCAGCCCATCGGCTAGGACCCACTTAGCAGATACGCAGTATTTT.

This clonotype was seen at least ten times. This chain connects TRBV12-3 or TRBV12-4 to TRBJ1-6; D gene uncertain. The CDR3 totals 12 residues. Trimming took 3 bases from V and 7 from J, leaving 4 bases between them. This chain's CDR3 is CASSFGNSPLHF. The CDR3 coding sequence is TGTGCCAGCAGTTTCGGGAATTCACCCCTCCACTTT.

This clonotype was observed a few times. This chain uses TRBV19 with TRBJ1-4; D gene ambiguous. CDR1 is LNHDA, CDR2 SQIVND, per germline (reference sequence). V shed 5 bases and J shed 1 base, with 8 bases lying between them. The CDR3 spans 14 residues. The CDR3 sequence: CASSPSRTNEKLFF. In DNA form, the CDR3 reads TGTGCCAGTAGTCCCAGCAGAACTAATGAAAAACTGTTTTTT.

J is TRBJ1-1 and V is TRBV7-3; D possibly corresponds to TRBD1 (6 bases). Trimming took 2 bases from V and 0 from J, leaving 10 bases between them. There are 15 residues in the CDR3. Germline V CDR1 and CDR2: SGHTA, FQGTGA. The CDR3: CASSLQGPLNTEAFF. CDR3 nucleotide sequence: TGTGCCAGCAGCTTACAGGGGCCACTGAACACTGAAGCTTTCTTT.

This clonotype was counted once. The chain is built from TRBV6-2 or TRBV6-3 and TRBJ1-2; TRBD1 aligns across 11 bases. CDR3 length equals 16 residues. Looked up from germline, CDR1 is MNHEY and CDR2 is SVGEGT. Unmatched junction bases numbered 8, after V lost 4 bases and J lost 4 bases. The CDR3: CASSSGQGVSGYGYTF. The CDR3 coding sequence is TGTGCCAGCAGTTCGGGACAGGGGGTTTCTGGCTATGGCTACACCTTC.

In this sample, this clonotype turned up a few times. V gene TRBV12-3 or TRBV12-4 combines with J gene TRBJ2-3, with TRBD2 matching over 8 bases. Losses at the gene ends were 7 bases for V and 4 bases for J; bases not matched to a gene: 16. The CDR3 totals 17 residues. The CDR3 nucleotides are TGTGCCAGCACCCTCTGGTGGCGGGGGGCCTGGTCAGATACGCAGTATTTT. This sequence encodes CASTLWWRGAWSDTQYF.

The table lists this clonotype with a few counts. The chain carries TRBV4-3 and TRBJ2-1, with D perhaps given as TRBD1 or TRBD2 (5 bases each). CDR3 length: 14 amino acids. Germline V lookup: CDR1 LGHNA, CDR2 YSLEER. The V and J ends lost 0 bases and 3 bases respectively, with 6 bases between them. The chain's CDR3 is CASSQDGGYNEQFF. The CDR3 DNA reads TGCGCCAGCAGCCAAGATGGGGGCTACAATGAGCAGTTCTTC.

The CDR3, as DNA: TGTGCCAGCAGAGACCCCGGGCAAGGCGCCGAGACCCAGTACTTC. The encoded protein is CASRDPGQGAETQYF. This chain uses TRBV6-5 with TRBJ2-5; no firm D call. Germline-derived CDR1 and CDR2 are MNHEY and SVGAGI. The CDR3 spans 15 residues. Between the trimmed V and J ends, which lost 6 bases and 5 bases, there was a span of 19 bases.

This clonotype was seen a handful of times. V usage is TRBV28 and J usage is TRBJ1-1; D is unclear. V lost 10 bases to trimming and J lost 0 bases, with 12 bases between them. CDR1 and CDR2 (germline): MDHEN, SYDVKM. The CDR3 runs 13 residues. The CDR3 region is CATTRNLNTEAFF. CDR3 sequence (DNA): TGTGCCACTACAAGGAACCTGAACACTGAAGCTTTCTTT.

This clonotype was seen a handful of times. This chain joins TRBV29-1 and TRBJ1-6; the D gene is possibly TRBD1 (5 bases). V dropped 4 bases and J dropped 3 bases, with 7 bases sitting between them. CDR3 length equals 13 residues. The germline gives CDR1 SQVTM, CDR2 ANQGSEA. The CDR3 loop is CSVGDGYNSPLHF. The CDR3 nucleotides read TGCAGCGTTGGGGACGGCTATAATTCACCCCTCCACTTT.

This clonotype was picked up a small number of times. This sequence joins TRBV29-1 and TRBJ1-5, with 8 bases identical to TRBD1. The CDR3 is 12 residues long. V gave up 6 bases and J gave up 6 bases; unmatched junction bases: 4. Looked up from germline, CDR1 is SQVTM and CDR2 is ANQGSEA. The CDR3 region has the DNA TGCAGCGTCGCTGACAGGGGTCAGCCCCAGCATTTT. Encoded protein: CSVADRGQPQHF.

This clonotype showed up many times. Here the CDR3 reads CASSPDRVGAFF. For the CDR3, the DNA is TGTGCCAGCAGCCCGGACAGGGTCGGAGCTTTCTTT. The gene calls are TRBV5-5 and TRBJ1-1; 8 nucleotides agree with TRBD1. Germline lookup yields CDR1 SGHKS and CDR2 YYEKEE (reference sequence). The CDR3 is 12 residues long. Trimming removed 4 bases from V and 10 bases from J; junction bases left unmatched: 6.

This clonotype was detected a few times. This chain joins TRBV12-3 or TRBV12-4 and TRBJ1-1; D is uncertain. This CDR3 spans 17 amino acids. Trimming left V 6 bases short and J 0 bases short, with 20 bases between. CDR3 in DNA: TGTGCCAGCAGCCCAGGCCCGGCCCAGACATTGAACACTGAAGCTTTCTTT. Residues: CASSPGPAQTLNTEAFF.

The chain has TRBV6-2 or TRBV6-3 and TRBJ2-3, with 7 bases fitting TRBD1. This CDR3 is 16 amino acids long. Germline V gene data show CDR1 as MNHEY and CDR2 as SVGEGT. V gave up 6 bases and J gave up 3 bases; unmatched junction bases: 12. The CDR3 spells CASRTGPRQGTDTQYF. The DNA of the CDR3 is TGTGCCAGCAGAACGGGCCCCCGACAGGGAACAGATACGCAGTATTTT.

The table lists this clonotype with a few counts. The rearrangement joins TRBV12-5 to TRBJ1-1, with 9 bases identical to TRBD1. The CDR3 is 12 residues long. The germline gives CDR1 LGHNT, CDR2 FRNRAP. V lost 5 bases and J lost 10; bases outside the gene matches: 5. This CDR3 is CASGQTGGGAFF. The CDR3 DNA follows: TGTGCTAGTGGTCAGACAGGGGGGGGAGCTTTCTTT.

This clonotype came up a few times. J is TRBJ2-3 and V is TRBV20-1; TRBD1 matches 7 bases. CDR1 and CDR2 from the germline V gene are DFQATT and SNEGSKA (reference sequence). CDR3 size: 21 residues. Trimming cost V 5 bases and J 0 bases; bases outside gene matches: 26. DNA for the CDR3: TGCAGTGCTTGGACGGGACAGACCGGCGGTCTCGCCGTGTTGAGCACAGATACGCAGTATTTT. Translated: CSAWTGQTGGLAVLSTDTQYF.

The chain couples TRBV7-3 to TRBJ2-1; 7 nucleotides align to TRBD1. The CDR3 is made up of 16 amino acids. Germline assignment: CDR1 SGHTA and CDR2 FQGTGA. Trimming removed 4 bases from V and 0 bases from J; junction bases left unmatched: 6. CDR3 residues: CASSSGQASSYNEQFF. CDR3 bases: TGTGCCAGCAGCTCCGGACAGGCGAGCTCCTACAATGAGCAGTTCTTC.

This clonotype was counted a few times. The chain uses TRBV4-1 and TRBJ2-5; perhaps TRBD2 as D (5 bases). V was trimmed by 5 bases and J by 5 bases, leaving 18 bases between them. This CDR3 contains 15 residues. Germline V gene lookup returns CDR1 MGHRA and CDR2 YSYEKL. The DNA of the CDR3 is TGCGCCAGCAGCAATAAGGCGCTAGCTGGGGAGACCCAGTACTTC. It encodes CASSNKALAGETQYF.

This sequence joins TRBV20-1 and TRBJ1-1, with 8 bases that match TRBD1. The germline CDR1 and CDR2 sequences are DFQATT and SNEGSKA (reference sequence). V gave up 3 bases and J gave up 3 bases; unmatched junction bases: 9. This CDR3 is 15 amino acids long. In nucleotides, the CDR3 is TGCAGTGCTAGTGGAGGGGACAGGCCGGACACTGAAGCTTTCTTT. Translated: CSASGGDRPDTEAFF.

This clonotype was detected a few times. V is TRBV20-1 and J is TRBJ2-3, with a weak D call TRBD2 (6 bases). Trimming cost V 5 bases and J 4 bases, with 13 bases left between them. There are 13 residues in the CDR3. Germline assignment: CDR1 DFQATT and CDR2 SNEGSKA (reference sequence). In nucleotides, the CDR3 is TGCAGTGCTGGTCGGGGGTCCGCAGATACGCAGTATTTT. Amino acids: CSAGRGSADTQYF.

This CDR3 is CASRASGGAHVGEQFF. The CDR3 coding sequence is TGTGCCAGCAGGGCTAGCGGGGGGGCCCACGTCGGTGAGCAGTTCTTC. This chain joins TRBV6-2 or TRBV6-3 and TRBJ2-1; 12 bases are a match to TRBD2. The V gene's germline CDR1 is MNHEY and CDR2 SVGEGT. With V trimmed by 6 bases and J by 9 bases, 12 bases remained unmatched. The length of the CDR3 is 16 residues.